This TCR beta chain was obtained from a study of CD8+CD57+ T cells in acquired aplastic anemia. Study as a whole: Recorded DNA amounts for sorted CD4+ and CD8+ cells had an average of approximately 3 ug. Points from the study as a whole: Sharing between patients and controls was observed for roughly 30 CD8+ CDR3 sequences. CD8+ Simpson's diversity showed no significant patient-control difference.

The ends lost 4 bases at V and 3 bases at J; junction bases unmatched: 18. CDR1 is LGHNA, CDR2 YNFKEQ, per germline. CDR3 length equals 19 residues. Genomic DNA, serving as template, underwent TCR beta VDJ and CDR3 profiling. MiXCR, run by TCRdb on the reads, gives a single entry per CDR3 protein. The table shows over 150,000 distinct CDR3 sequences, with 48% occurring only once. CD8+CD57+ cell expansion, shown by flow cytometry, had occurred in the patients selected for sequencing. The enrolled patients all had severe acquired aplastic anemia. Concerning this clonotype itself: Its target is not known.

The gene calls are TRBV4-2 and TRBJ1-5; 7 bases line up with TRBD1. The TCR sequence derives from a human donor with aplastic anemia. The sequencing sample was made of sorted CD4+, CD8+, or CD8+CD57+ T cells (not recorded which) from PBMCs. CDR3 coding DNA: TGTGCCAGCAGCCGCCGACCCTGGGTGGCCGGACAGGACAATCAGCCCCAGCATTTT. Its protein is CASSRRPWVAGQDNQPQHF.